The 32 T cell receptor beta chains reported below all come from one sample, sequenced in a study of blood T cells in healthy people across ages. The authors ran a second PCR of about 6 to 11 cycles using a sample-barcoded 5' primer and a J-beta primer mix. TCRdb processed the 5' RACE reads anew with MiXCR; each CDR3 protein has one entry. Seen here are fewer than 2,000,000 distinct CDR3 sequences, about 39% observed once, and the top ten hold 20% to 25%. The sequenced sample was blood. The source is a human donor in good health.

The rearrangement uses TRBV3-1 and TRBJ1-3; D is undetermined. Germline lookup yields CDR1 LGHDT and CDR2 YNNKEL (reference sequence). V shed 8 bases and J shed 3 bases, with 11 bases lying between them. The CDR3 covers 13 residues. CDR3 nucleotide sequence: TGTGCCAGCGGAAGGGCGTTTGGAAACACCATATATTTT. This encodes CASGRAFGNTIYF.

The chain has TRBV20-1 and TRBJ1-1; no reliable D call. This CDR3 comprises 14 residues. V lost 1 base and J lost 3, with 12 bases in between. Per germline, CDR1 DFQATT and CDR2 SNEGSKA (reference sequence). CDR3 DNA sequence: TGCAGTGCTAGAGTAAGTCACTCGTACACTGAAGCTTTCTTT. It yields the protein CSARVSHSYTEAFF.

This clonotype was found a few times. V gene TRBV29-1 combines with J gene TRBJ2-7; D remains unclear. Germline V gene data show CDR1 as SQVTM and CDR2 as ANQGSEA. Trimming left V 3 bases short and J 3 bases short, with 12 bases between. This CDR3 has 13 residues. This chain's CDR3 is CSVESSRGYEQYF. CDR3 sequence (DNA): TGCAGCGTTGAGAGTAGTCGTGGCTACGAGCAGTACTTC.

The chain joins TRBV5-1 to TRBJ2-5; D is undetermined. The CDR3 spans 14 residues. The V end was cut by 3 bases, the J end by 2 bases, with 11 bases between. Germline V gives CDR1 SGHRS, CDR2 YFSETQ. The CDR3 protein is CASSWSRPQETQYF. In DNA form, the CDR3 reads TGCGCCAGCAGCTGGTCAAGACCTCAAGAGACCCAGTACTTC.

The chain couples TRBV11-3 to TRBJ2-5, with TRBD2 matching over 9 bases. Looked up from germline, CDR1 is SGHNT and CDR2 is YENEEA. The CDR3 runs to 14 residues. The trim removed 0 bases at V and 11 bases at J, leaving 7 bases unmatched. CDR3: CASSLDLAGQPQYF. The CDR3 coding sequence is TGTGCCAGCAGCTTAGACCTAGCGGGGCAACCGCAGTACTTC.

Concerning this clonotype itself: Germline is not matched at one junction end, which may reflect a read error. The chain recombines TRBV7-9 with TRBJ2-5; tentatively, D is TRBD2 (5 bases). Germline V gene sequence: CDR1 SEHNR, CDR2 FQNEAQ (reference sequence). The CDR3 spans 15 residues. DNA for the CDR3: TGTGCCGGCAGCCTTTATGGGGAGCACCAAGAGACCCAGTACTTC. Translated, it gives CAGSLYGEHQETQYF.

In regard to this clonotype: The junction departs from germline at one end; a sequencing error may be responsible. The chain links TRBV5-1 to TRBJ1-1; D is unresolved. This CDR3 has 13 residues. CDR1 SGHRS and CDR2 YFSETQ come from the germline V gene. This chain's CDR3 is CTSSLNPNTEAFF. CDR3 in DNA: TGCACCAGCAGCTTGAACCCTAACACTGAAGCTTTCTTT.

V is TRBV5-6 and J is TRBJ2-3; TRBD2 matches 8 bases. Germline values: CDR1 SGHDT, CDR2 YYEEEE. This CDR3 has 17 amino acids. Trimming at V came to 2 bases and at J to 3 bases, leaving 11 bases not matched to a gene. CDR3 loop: CASSFREGDYLTDTQYF. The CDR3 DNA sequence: TGTGCCAGCAGCTTTCGGGAGGGGGACTACCTGACAGATACGCAGTATTTT.

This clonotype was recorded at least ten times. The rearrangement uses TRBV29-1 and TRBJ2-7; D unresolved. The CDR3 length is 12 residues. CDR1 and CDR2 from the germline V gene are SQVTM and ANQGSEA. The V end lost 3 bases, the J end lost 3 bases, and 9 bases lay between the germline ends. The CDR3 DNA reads TGCAGCGTTGACTCGGATGGCTACGAGCAGTACTTC. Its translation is CSVDSDGYEQYF.

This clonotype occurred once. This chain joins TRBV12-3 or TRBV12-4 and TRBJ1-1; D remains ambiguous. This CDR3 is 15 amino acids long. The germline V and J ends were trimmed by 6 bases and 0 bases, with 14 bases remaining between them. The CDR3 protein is CASRPLTPMNTEAFF. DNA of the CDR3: TGTGCCAGCAGACCCCTGACACCAATGAACACTGAAGCTTTCTTT.

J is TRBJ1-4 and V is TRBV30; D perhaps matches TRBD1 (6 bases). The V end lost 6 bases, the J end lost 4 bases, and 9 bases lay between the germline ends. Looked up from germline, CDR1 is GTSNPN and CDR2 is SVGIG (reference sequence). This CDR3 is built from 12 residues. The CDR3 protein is CACARGNEKLFF. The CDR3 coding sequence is TGTGCCTGTGCCAGGGGTAATGAAAAACTGTTTTTT.

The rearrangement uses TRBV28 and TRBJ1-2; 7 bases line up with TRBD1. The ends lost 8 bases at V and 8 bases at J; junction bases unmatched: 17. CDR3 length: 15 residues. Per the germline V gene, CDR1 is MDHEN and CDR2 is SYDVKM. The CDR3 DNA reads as TGTGCCAGCCTAAGGGTATCGACAGGGCGAGGGGGCTACACCTTC. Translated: CASLRVSTGRGGYTF.

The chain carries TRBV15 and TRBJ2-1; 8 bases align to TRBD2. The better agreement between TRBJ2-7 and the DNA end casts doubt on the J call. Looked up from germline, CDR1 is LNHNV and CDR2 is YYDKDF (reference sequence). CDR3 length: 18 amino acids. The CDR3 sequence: CATSRNVAGPNSYNEQYF. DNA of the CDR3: TGTGCCACCAGCAGGAACGTAGCGGGACCGAACTCCTACAATGAGCAGTACTTC.

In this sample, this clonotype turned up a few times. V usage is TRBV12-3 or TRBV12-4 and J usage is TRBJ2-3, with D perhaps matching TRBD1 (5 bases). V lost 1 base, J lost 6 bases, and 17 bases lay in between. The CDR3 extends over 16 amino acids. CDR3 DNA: TGTGCCAGCAGTTTAGTCCAGGGCTTTAAGGGGGATACGCAGTATTTT. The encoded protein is CASSLVQGFKGDTQYF.

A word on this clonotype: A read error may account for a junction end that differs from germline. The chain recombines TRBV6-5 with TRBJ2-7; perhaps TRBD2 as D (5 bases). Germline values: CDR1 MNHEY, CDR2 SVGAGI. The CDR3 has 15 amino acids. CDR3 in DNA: TGTGCCAGCAGTTACGAGGGATCGGGCTCCTACGAACAGTACTTC. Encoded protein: CASSYEGSGSYEQYF.

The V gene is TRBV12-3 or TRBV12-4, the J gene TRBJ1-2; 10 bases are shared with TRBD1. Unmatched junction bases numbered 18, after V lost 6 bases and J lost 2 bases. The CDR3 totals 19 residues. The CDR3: CASSLIKLLPGQGNYGYTF. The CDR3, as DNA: TGTGCCAGCAGCCTCATCAAACTTTTACCGGGACAGGGGAACTATGGCTACACCTTC.

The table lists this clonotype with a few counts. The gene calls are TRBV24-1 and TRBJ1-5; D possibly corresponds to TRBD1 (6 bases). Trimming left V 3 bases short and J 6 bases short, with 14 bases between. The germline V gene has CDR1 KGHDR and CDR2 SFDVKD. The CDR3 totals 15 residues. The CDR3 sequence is CATSDRQGLGQPQHF. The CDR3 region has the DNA TGTGCCACCAGTGATCGTCAGGGGTTAGGTCAGCCCCAGCATTTT.

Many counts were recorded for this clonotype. The CDR3 region has the DNA TGTGCCAGCAGCGTAGGTTACTCCAACACAGATACGCAGTATTTT. It specifies CASSVGYSNTDTQYF. The chain joins TRBV9 to TRBJ2-3; D is unclear. The V gene's germline CDR1 is SGDLS and CDR2 YYNGEE. Trimming pared 0 bases from V and 2 bases from J, leaving 10 bases between. This CDR3 has 15 residues.

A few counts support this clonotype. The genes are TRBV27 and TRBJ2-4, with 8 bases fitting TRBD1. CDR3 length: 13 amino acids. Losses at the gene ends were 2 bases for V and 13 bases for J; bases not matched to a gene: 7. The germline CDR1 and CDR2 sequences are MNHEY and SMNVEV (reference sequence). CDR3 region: CASSLATGEEQYF. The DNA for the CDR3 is TGTGCCAGCAGTTTAGCGACAGGGGAGGAGCAGTACTTC.

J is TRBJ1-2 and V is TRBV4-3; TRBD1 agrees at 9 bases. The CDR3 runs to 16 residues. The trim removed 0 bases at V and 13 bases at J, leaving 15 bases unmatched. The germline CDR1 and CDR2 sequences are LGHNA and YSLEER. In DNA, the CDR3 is TGCGCCAGCAGCCAAGAAGGCTCCGGGACAGGGAATGCGGGCACCTTC. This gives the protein CASSQEGSGTGNAGTF.

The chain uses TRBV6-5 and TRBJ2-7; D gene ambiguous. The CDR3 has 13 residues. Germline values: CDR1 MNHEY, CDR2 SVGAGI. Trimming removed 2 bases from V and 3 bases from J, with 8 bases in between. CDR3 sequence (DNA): TGTGCCAGCAGTTACGGGAACAACTACGAGCAGTACTTC. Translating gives CASSYGNNYEQYF.

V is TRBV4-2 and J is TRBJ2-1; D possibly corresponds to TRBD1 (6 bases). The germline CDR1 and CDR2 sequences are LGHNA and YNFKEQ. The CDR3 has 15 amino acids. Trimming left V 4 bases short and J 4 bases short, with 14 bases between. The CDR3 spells CASSRQDPTYNEQFF. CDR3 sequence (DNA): TGTGCCAGCAGCCGACAGGACCCGACTTACAATGAGCAGTTCTTC.

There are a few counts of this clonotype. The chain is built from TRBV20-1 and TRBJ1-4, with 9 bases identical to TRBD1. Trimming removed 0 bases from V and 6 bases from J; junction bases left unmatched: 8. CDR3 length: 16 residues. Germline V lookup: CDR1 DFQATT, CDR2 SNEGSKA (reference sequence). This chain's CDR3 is CSARDWGQGYDEKLFF. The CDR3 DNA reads TGCAGTGCTAGAGATTGGGGACAGGGATATGATGAAAAACTGTTTTTT.

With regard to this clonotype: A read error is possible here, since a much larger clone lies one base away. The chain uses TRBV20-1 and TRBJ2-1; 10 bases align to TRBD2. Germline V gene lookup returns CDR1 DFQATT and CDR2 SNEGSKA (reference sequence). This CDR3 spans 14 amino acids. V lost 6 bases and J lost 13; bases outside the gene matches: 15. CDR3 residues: CSATSGGAGETQFF. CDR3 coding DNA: TGCAGTGCCACGAGCGGGGGGGCGGGAGAGACCCAGTTCTTC.

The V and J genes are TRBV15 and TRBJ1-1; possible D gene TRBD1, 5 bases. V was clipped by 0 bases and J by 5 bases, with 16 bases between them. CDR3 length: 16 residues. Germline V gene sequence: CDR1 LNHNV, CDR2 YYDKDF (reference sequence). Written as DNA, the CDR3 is TGTGCCACCAGCAGAGATATAGGGGAAGTTTGGACTGAAGCTTTCTTT. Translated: CATSRDIGEVWTEAFF. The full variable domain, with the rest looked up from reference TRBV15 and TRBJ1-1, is DAMVIQNPRYQVTQFGKPVTLSCSQTLNHNVMYWYQQKSSQAPKLLFHYYDKDFNNEADTPDNFQSRRPNTSFCFLDIRSPGLGDTAMYLCATSRDIGEVWTEAFFGQGTRLTVV.

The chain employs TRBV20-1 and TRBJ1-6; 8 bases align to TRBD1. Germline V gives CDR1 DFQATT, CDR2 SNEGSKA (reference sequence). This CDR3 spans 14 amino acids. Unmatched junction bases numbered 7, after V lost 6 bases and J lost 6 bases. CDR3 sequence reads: CSATPGQVNSPLHF. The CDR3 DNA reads TGCAGTGCCACTCCGGGACAGGTTAATTCACCCCTCCACTTT.

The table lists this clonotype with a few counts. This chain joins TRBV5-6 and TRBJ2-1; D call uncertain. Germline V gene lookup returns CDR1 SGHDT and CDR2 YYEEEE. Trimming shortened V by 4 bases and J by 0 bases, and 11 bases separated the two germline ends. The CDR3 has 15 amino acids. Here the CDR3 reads CASSLVVNSYNEQFF. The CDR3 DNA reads TGTGCCAGCAGCCTTGTTGTGAACTCCTACAATGAGCAGTTCTTC.

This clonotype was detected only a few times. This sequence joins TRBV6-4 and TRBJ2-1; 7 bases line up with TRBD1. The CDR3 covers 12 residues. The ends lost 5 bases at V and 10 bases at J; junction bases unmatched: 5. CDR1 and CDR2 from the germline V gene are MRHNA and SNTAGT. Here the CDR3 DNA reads TGTGCCAGCAGTACAGGGGCTGGGGAGCAGTTCTTC. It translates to CASSTGAGEQFF.

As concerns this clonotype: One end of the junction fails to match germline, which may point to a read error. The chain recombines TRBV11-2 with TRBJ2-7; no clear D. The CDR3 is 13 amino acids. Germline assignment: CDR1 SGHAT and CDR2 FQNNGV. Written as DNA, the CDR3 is TGTGCCGGCAGCTTAGATCCGATCCTCGAGCAGTACTTC. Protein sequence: CAGSLDPILEQYF.

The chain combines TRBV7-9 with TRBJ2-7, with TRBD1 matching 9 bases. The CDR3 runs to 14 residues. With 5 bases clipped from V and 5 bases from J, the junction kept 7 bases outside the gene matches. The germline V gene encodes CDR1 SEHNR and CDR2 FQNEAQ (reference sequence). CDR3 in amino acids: CASSLQGAPHEQYF. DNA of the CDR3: TGTGCCAGCAGCCTACAGGGGGCTCCCCACGAGCAGTACTTC.

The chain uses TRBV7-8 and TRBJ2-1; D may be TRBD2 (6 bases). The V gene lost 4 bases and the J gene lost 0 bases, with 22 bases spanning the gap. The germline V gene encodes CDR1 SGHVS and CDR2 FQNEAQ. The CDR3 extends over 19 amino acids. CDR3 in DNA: TGTGCCAGCAGCTGGTCCCGAAAAACGGGACTCCGCTCCTACAATGAGCAGTTCTTC. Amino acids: CASSWSRKTGLRSYNEQFF.

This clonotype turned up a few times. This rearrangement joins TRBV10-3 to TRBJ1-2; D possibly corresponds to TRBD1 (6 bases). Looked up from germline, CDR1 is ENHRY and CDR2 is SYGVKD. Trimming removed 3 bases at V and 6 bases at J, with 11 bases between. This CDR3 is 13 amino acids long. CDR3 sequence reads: CAISDRGPHGYTF. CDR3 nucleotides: TGTGCCATCAGTGACAGGGGCCCCCATGGCTACACCTTC.